The following is a T cell receptor beta chain sequence with its context. Its target is not known. The sample is drawn from a study of cytomegalovirus exposure and HLA in healthy donors. Study observations and caveats: Later examination showed HLA-associated TCR beta chains had greater clonal expansion than equally common others.

The PCR used 60 Vbeta and 13 Jbeta primers. The method was immunoSEQ multiplex PCR; TCRdb's version includes in-frame clones alone and lacks a portion of them. The repertoire holds some 130,000 clones, with over 70% as singletons. The source of this sequence is a man younger than 45 in good health and CMV-seronegative. The sequencing sample was made of PBMCs.

The CDR3 DNA follows: TGTGCCAGCAGCGTCGCCTACAATGAGCAGTTCTTC. Translated, it gives CASSVAYNEQFF. The rearrangement uses TRBV9 and TRBJ2-1; no firm D call. CDR3 length: 12 residues. V dropped 2 bases and J dropped 2 bases, with 2 bases sitting between them. Germline V CDR1 and CDR2: SGDLS, YYNGEE.